These 25 T cell receptor beta chains were sequenced from one sample in a study of PD-1 blockade in classical Hodgkin lymphoma. The protocol was immunoSEQ multiplex PCR, while the TCRdb copy is restricted to in-frame clones and leaves out a portion. The sample lists over 80,000 clones; around nine tenths were seen once. Every single patient, without exception, relapsed after autologous stem cell transplantation, and brentuximab vedotin exposure varied. Sequenced here: peripheral blood mononuclear cells (PBMCs), sampled at baseline. Receptors originate from a human donor with classical Hodgkin lymphoma.

The chain couples TRBV11-3 to TRBJ2-7; 8 nucleotides match TRBD2. CDR3 length: 14 residues. V lost 1 base to trimming and J lost 5 bases; unmatched junction nucleotides: 4. Germline V gene data show CDR1 as SGHNT and CDR2 as YENEEA. The CDR3 bases are TGTGCCAGCAGCTTAGGCGGGGGGCTGGACGAGCAGTACTTC. Encoded protein: CASSLGGGLDEQYF.

The rearrangement links TRBV7-9 to TRBJ2-7; 8 bases are shared with TRBD1. Germline V gives CDR1 SEHNR, CDR2 FQNEAQ (reference sequence). J gave up 2 bases and V 1 base, and 10 bases lay outside the gene matches. The CDR3 has 17 amino acids. DNA for the CDR3: TGTGCCAGCAGCTTAGAGACCCGGGACAGGTATCCCTACGAGCAGTACTTC. Translating gives CASSLETRDRYPYEQYF. Full variable domain (outside the CDR3, taken from reference TRBV7-9 and TRBJ2-7): DTGVSQNPRHKITKRGQNVTFRCDPISEHNRLYWYRQTLGQGPEFLTYFQNEAQLEKSRLLSDRFSAERPKGSFSTLEIQRTEQGDSAMYLCASSLETRDRYPYEQYFGPGTRLTVT.

Notes on this clone: Distinct nucleotide sequences in the sample also encode this CDR3. This chain joins TRBV30 and TRBJ2-6, with D uncertain. The germline V gene has CDR1 GTSNPN and CDR2 SVGIG (reference sequence). CDR3 size: 13 residues. Trimming removed 3 bases from V and 0 bases from J, with 3 bases in between. This chain's CDR3 is CAWRSSGANVLTF. The CDR3 nucleotides read TGTGCCTGGAGATCCTCTGGGGCCAACGTCCTGACTTTC.

This chain joins TRBV5-6 and TRBJ2-3; D is ambiguous. The germline CDR1 and CDR2 sequences are SGHDT and YYEEEE. The CDR3 extends over 19 amino acids. V lost 6 bases, J lost 0 bases, and 26 bases lay in between. Here the CDR3 DNA reads TGTGCCAGCAACCCCTGGGTTCCCCCAGTCCGTGGGAGCACAGATACGCAGTATTTT. Translating it yields CASNPWVPPVRGSTDTQYF.

This clone is a singleton in its sample. The CDR3 nucleotides are TGTGCCAGCAGTTTATTCGCCAGTAACTATGGCTACACCTTC. Encoded protein: CASSLFASNYGYTF. The chain combines TRBV28 with TRBJ1-2; D gene ambiguous. Deletions cut 1 base from V and 1 base from J, with 7 bases between. Germline V lookup: CDR1 MDHEN, CDR2 SYDVKM. The CDR3 length is 14 residues.

V is TRBV30 and J is TRBJ2-7; 9 positions match TRBD1. Germline CDR1 and CDR2: GTSNPN and SVGIG (reference sequence). V trimming: 4 bases; J trimming: 2 bases; junction bases outside the gene matches: 18. There are 18 residues in the CDR3. Here the CDR3 DNA reads TGTGCCTGGACCTCCACAGGGGGCGCGTTCGGTTACCCCTACGAGCAGTACTTC. Translated: CAWTSTGGAFGYPYEQYF.

V usage is TRBV7-8 and J usage is TRBJ2-6, with 7 bases identical to TRBD1. This CDR3 has 15 amino acids. Trimming took 6 bases from V and 2 from J; bases not matched to a gene: 4. Per germline, CDR1 SGHVS and CDR2 FQNEAQ. CDR3 bases: TGTGCCAGCAGTCCTACAGGGGCTGGGGCCAACGTCCTGACTTTC. This encodes CASSPTGAGANVLTF.

This clone was recorded once. The chain links TRBV7-8 to TRBJ1-2; no definite D call. CDR1 SGHVS and CDR2 FQNEAQ come from the germline V gene. This CDR3 contains 17 residues. V lost 4 bases, J lost 6 bases, and 24 bases lay in between. The CDR3 is CASSSPLEARQVDGYTF. Written as DNA, the CDR3 is TGTGCCAGCAGCTCCCCTCTAGAAGCCCGTCAGGTTGATGGCTACACCTTC.

This chain's CDR3 is CASSRDRGYEQYF. CDR3 DNA sequence: TGTGCCAGTAGTAGAGACAGGGGCTACGAGCAGTACTTC. The chain links TRBV19 to TRBJ2-7; 8 nucleotides align to TRBD1. CDR3 size: 13 residues. Germline V CDR1 and CDR2: LNHDA, SQIVND (reference sequence). Losses at the gene ends were 4 bases for V and 3 bases for J; bases not matched to a gene: 2.

The V and J genes are TRBV28 and TRBJ1-4; the D is unclear. CDR3 length: 15 amino acids. CDR1 MDHEN and CDR2 SYDVKM come from the germline V gene. Trimming left V 2 bases short and J 5 bases short, with 12 bases between. The DNA for the CDR3 is TGTGCCAGCAGTTTAGGTCGGGGTCGGAATGAAAAACTGTTTTTT. Its protein is CASSLGRGRNEKLFF.

The J gene is TRBJ2-7, the V gene TRBV28, with TRBD1 identical over 9 bases. CDR3 size: 12 residues. V was clipped by 5 bases and J by 4 bases; unmatched bases: 0. Germline values: CDR1 MDHEN, CDR2 SYDVKM. Written as DNA, the CDR3 is TGTGCCAGCAGTGGACAGGGGTACGAGCAGTACTTC. Its translation: CASSGQGYEQYF.

The chain has TRBV30 and TRBJ1-1; D call uncertain. The germline CDR1 and CDR2 sequences are GTSNPN and SVGIG (reference sequence). There are 12 residues in the CDR3. V dropped 4 bases and J dropped 2 bases, with 8 bases sitting between them. The CDR3 region is CAWKEGNTEAFF. In DNA form, the CDR3 reads TGTGCCTGGAAGGAGGGAAACACTGAAGCTTTCTTT.

This clone was detected only a few times. The genes are TRBV5-1 and TRBJ2-2; 11 bases line up with TRBD2. V was clipped by 5 bases and J by 1 base; unmatched bases: 13. Per germline, CDR1 SGHRS and CDR2 YFSETQ. This CDR3 has 19 residues. This CDR3 reads CASRSAASGRPMNTGELFF. CDR3 DNA: TGCGCCAGCAGGAGTGCGGCTAGCGGGAGGCCTATGAACACCGGGGAGCTGTTTTTT.

The chain carries TRBV28 and TRBJ1-4, with no clear D. The CDR3 loop spans 15 amino acids. Germline CDR1 is MDHEN and CDR2 is SYDVKM. The V gene lost 3 bases and the J gene lost 4 bases, with 12 bases spanning the gap. CDR3 sequence: CASSFGLIINEKLFF. CDR3 nucleotides: TGTGCCAGCAGTTTCGGCCTGATCATTAATGAAAAACTGTTTTTT.

The rearrangement joins TRBV18 to TRBJ2-1, with D possibly matching TRBD1 (6 bases). V dropped 2 bases and J dropped 2 bases, with 10 bases sitting between them. In germline, CDR1 is KGHSH, CDR2 LQKENI. This CDR3 comprises 15 residues. The CDR3 region has the DNA TGTGCCAGCTCACCAGGGGGCAGGGCCTACAATGAGCAGTTCTTC. Protein: CASSPGGRAYNEQFF.

The chain uses TRBV5-1 and TRBJ2-3; 8 nucleotides match TRBD2. Trimming at V came to 0 bases and at J to 1 base, leaving 7 bases not matched to a gene. CDR1 and CDR2 from the germline V gene are SGHRS and YFSETQ. This CDR3 contains 17 residues. CDR3 coding DNA: TGCGCCAGCAGCTTGGCCGGGAGGGGGACTGGCACAGATACGCAGTATTTT. Residues: CASSLAGRGTGTDTQYF.

The V gene is TRBV6-1, the J gene TRBJ1-5, with a possible D match to TRBD1 (5 bases). The CDR3 sequence is 13 residues long. CDR1 and CDR2 from the germline V gene are MNHNS and SASEGT. V was cut by 8 bases and J by 5 bases, with 13 bases left in between. As DNA, the CDR3 is TGTGCCAGCTCCTTCAAAGGGGATCAGCCCCAGCATTTT. It specifies CASSFKGDQPQHF.

CDR3 sequence: CASRPAGEGSPNVLTF. In DNA, the CDR3 is TGTGCCAGCAGACCAGCAGGGGAAGGATCGCCTAACGTCCTGACTTTC. The chain joins TRBV27 to TRBJ2-6; D perhaps matches TRBD1 (6 bases). The CDR3 totals 16 residues. Trimming stripped 6 bases from V and 10 bases from J, with 22 bases between. Germline V gene data show CDR1 as MNHEY and CDR2 as SMNVEV (reference sequence).

The gene calls are TRBV7-2 and TRBJ2-7; D is undetermined. CDR3 size: 12 residues. V was clipped by 4 bases and J by 3 bases, with 7 bases between them. Per the germline V gene, CDR1 is SGHTA and CDR2 is FQGNSA. This chain's CDR3 is CASSYRSYEQYF. The DNA for the CDR3 is TGTGCCAGCAGCTACCGCAGCTACGAGCAGTACTTC.

This chain joins TRBV13 and TRBJ2-5; D is uncertain. Germline CDR1 PRHDT, CDR2 FYEKMQ (reference sequence). This CDR3 contains 15 residues. V was shortened by 1 base and J by 2 bases, with 11 bases between the two germline ends. CDR3 DNA: TGTGCCAGCAGCTTAGCCTGGACCGATCAAGAGACCCAGTACTTC. It encodes CASSLAWTDQETQYF.

The V gene is TRBV19, the J gene TRBJ2-7, with D possibly being TRBD1 or TRBD2 (5 bases each). Between the trimmed V and J ends, which lost 9 bases and 2 bases, there was a span of 23 bases. Germline V lookup: CDR1 LNHDA, CDR2 SQIVND (reference sequence). The CDR3 loop spans 16 amino acids. CDR3 coding DNA: TGTGCCAGCCAAAACCAAGGGACGGTGGGGCCCTACGAGCAGTACTTC. Encoded protein: CASQNQGTVGPYEQYF.

The chain uses TRBV6-6 and TRBJ1-4, with D possibly being TRBD1 (6 bases). In germline, CDR1 is MNHNY, CDR2 SVGAGI (reference sequence). The CDR3 contains 15 residues. V shed 5 bases and J shed 7 bases, with 17 bases lying between them. This chain's CDR3 is CASSKSTGPGEKLFF. The DNA of the CDR3 is TGTGCCAGCAGTAAAAGTACAGGGCCGGGTGAAAAACTGTTTTTT.

V is TRBV30 and J is TRBJ1-1, with a tentative D call TRBD1 (6 bases). Trimming took 0 bases from V and 4 from J, leaving 24 bases between them. The CDR3 runs 18 residues. In germline, CDR1 is GTSNPN, CDR2 SVGIG (reference sequence). Written as DNA, the CDR3 is TGTGCCTGGAGTGTGGGGACATTCCGACCCGGGGCATCCACTGAAGCTTTCTTT. Translated, it gives CAWSVGTFRPGASTEAFF.

The J gene is TRBJ2-1, the V gene TRBV10-3; TRBD2 aligns across 10 bases. V trimming: 0 bases; J trimming: 8 bases; junction bases outside the gene matches: 10. The CDR3 extends over 17 amino acids. Looked up from germline, CDR1 is ENHRY and CDR2 is SYGVKD. In DNA form, the CDR3 reads TGTGCCATCAGTGAGTCGAGACGGGCTAGCGGGAGCGATGAGCAGTTCTTC. Protein product: CAISESRRASGSDEQFF.

The chain has TRBV27 and TRBJ2-1, with 12 positions matching TRBD2. Trimming at V came to 2 bases and at J to 4 bases, leaving 9 bases not matched to a gene. Germline CDR1 and CDR2: MNHEY and SMNVEV (reference sequence). This CDR3 is built from 18 residues. The CDR3 protein is CASSLLASGRAGYNEQFF. CDR3 sequence (DNA): TGTGCCAGCAGTTTACTGGCTAGCGGGAGGGCCGGTTACAATGAGCAGTTCTTC.